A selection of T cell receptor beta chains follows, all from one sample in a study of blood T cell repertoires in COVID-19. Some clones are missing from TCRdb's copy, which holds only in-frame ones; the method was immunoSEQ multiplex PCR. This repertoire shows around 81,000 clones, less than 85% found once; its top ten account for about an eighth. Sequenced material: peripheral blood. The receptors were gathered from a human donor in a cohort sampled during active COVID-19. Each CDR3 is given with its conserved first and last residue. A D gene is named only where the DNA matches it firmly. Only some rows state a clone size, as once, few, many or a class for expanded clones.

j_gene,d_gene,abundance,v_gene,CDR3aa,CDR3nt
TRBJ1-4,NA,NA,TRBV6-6,CASRLQGLNEKLFF,TGTGCCAGCAGATTACAGGGTCTGAATGAAAAACTGTTTTTT
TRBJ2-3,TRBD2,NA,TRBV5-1,CASSWRSGGGTDTQYF,TGCGCCAGCAGCTGGCGTAGCGGGGGCGGCACAGATACGCAGTATTTT
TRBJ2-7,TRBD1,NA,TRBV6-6,CASSYPPDRPSYEQYF,TGTGCCAGCAGTTACCCCCCGGACAGGCCCTCCTACGAGCAGTACTTC
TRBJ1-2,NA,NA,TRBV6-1,CASSEISGSYGYTF,TGTGCCAGCAGTGAAATTTCCGGGAGCTATGGCTACACCTTC
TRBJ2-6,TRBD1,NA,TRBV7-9,CASNPTGEYNSGANVLTF,TGTGCCAGCAACCCGACAGGGGAATATAACTCTGGGGCCAACGTCCTGACTTTC
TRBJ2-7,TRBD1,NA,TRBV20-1,CSASDRDYEQYF,TGCAGTGCTAGTGACAGGGACTACGAGCAGTACTTC
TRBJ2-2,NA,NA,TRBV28,CASSPGDYSGELFF,TGTGCCAGCAGTCCAGGGGATTACTCCGGGGAGCTGTTTTTT
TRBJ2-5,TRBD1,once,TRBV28,CASSWGQLEETQYF,TGTGCCAGCAGTTGGGGACAGCTAGAAGAGACCCAGTACTTC
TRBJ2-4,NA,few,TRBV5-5,CASSLGYDSLAKNIQYF,TGTGCCAGCAGCTTGGGATACGACAGCCTAGCCAAAAACATTCAGTACTTC
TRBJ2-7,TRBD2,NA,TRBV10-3,CAISEGLAGVGYEQYF,TGTGCCATCAGTGAGGGACTAGCGGGGGTCGGCTACGAGCAGTACTTC
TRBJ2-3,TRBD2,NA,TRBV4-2,CASSQPISGGATDTQYF,TGTGCCAGCAGCCAACCCATTAGCGGGGGGGCCACGGATACGCAGTATTTT
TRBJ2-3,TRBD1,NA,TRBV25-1,CASSEGQSRATDTQYF,TGTGCCAGCAGTGAGGGACAGTCGAGGGCCACAGATACGCAGTATTTT
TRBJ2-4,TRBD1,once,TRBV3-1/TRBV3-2,CASSQAWDRGKNIQYF,TGTGCCAGCAGCCAAGCCTGGGACAGGGGGAAAAACATTCAGTACTTC
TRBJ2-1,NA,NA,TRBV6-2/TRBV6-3,CASSPQAGLYPNEQFF,TGTGCCAGCAGTCCACAGGCGGGGCTTTACCCGAATGAGCAGTTCTTC
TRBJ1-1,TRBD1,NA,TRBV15,CATSRGDRAIAFF,TGTGCCACCAGCAGGGGGGACAGGGCTATAGCTTTCTTT
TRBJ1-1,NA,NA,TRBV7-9,CASSPPTRPKQGTEAFF,TGTGCCAGCAGCCCACCTACAAGACCCAAACAGGGTACTGAAGCTTTCTTT
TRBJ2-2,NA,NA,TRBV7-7,CASSQEAGELFF,TGTGCCAGCAGCCAAGAGGCCGGGGAGCTGTTTTTT
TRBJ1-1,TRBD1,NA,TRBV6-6,CASSDPGQMNTEAFF,TGTGCCAGCAGTGACCCGGGACAGATGAACACTGAAGCTTTCTTT
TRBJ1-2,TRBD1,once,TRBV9,CASSSRGLSNYGYTF,TGTGCCAGCAGCTCGAGGGGGCTCAGCAACTATGGCTACACCTTC
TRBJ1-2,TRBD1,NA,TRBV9,CASSVTGQGDGYTF,TGTGCCAGCAGCGTCACCGGACAGGGAGATGGCTACACCTTC
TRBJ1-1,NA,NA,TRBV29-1,CSVGRNTEAFF,TGCAGCGTGGGGAGGAACACTGAAGCTTTCTTT
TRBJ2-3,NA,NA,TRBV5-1,CASSPGQSTDTQYF,TGCGCCAGCAGTCCCGGACAGAGCACAGATACGCAGTATTTT
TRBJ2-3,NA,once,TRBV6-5,CASSKSTTTTDTQYF,TGTGCCAGCAGTAAGAGCACTACCACGACAGATACGCAGTATTTT
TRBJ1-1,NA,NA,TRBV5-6,CASRNMGQGRNTEAFF,TGTGCCAGCAGAAATATGGGGCAGGGGCGAAACACTGAAGCTTTCTTT
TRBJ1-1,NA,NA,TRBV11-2,CASSSRDQNTEAFF,TGTGCCAGCAGCTCGCGGGACCAGAACACTGAAGCTTTCTTT